Below, 26 T cell receptor beta chains from the same sample are listed, as sequenced in a study of T-cell reconstitution after alpha-beta-depleted transplantation in children. Construction of the TCRbeta library involved unique molecular identifiers. TCRdb reprocessed the PCR reads via MiXCR and lists one record per CDR3 protein. This repertoire shows 95,000 to 150,000 distinct CDR3 sequences, around 23% found once; its top ten account for about 10%. The sample was PBMCs, mostly from graft donor cells, taken 180 days after TCRalphabeta/CD19-depleted stem cell transplant. These receptors were taken from a male patient between 2 and 10 years old who had a stem cell transplant for chronic granulomatous disease, so the T cells may come from the graft donor.

The chain is built from TRBV29-1 and TRBJ2-5; 7 bases are shared with TRBD1. V shed 6 bases and J 3 bases; nucleotides not matched to a gene: 7. CDR3 length: 13 residues. The V gene's germline CDR1 is SQVTM and CDR2 ANQGSEA. The CDR3: CSVWDSEEETQYF. The CDR3 coding sequence is TGCAGCGTGTGGGACAGCGAGGAAGAGACCCAGTACTTC.

This clonotype was found a few times. This rearrangement joins TRBV5-5 to TRBJ2-7; 9 bases line up with TRBD1. The CDR3 length is 18 residues. The trim removed 4 bases at V and 7 bases at J, leaving 21 bases unmatched. CDR1 is SGHKS, CDR2 YYEKEE, per germline (reference sequence). CDR3 sequence reads: CASSIPGQGKARANEQYF. Written as DNA, the CDR3 is TGTGCCAGCAGCATTCCGGGACAGGGTAAAGCACGGGCGAATGAGCAGTACTTC. Together with reference TRBV5-5 and TRBJ2-7, the CDR3 gives the full variable domain: DAGVTQSPTHLIKTRGQQVTLRCSPISGHKSVSWYQQVLGQGPQFIFQYYEKEERGRGNFPDRFSARQFPNYSSELNVNALLLGDSALYLCASSIPGQGKARANEQYFGPGTRLTVT.

This clonotype was observed a few times. The chain joins TRBV29-1 to TRBJ1-5, with D unresolved. The V gene's germline CDR1 is SQVTM and CDR2 ANQGSEA. Trimming took 4 bases from V and 1 from J, leaving 5 bases between them. This CDR3 contains 12 residues. The CDR3 reads CSVGESNQPQHF. Written as DNA, the CDR3 is TGCAGCGTTGGGGAGAGCAATCAGCCCCAGCATTTT.

This rearrangement joins TRBV10-3 to TRBJ1-3; no definite D call. Germline CDR1 reads ENHRY; CDR2 reads SYGVKD. V dropped 2 bases and J dropped 0 bases, with 14 bases sitting between them. The CDR3 is made up of 17 amino acids. The CDR3 coding sequence is TGTGCCATCAGTGAGCGCGGACGCCCTATCTCTGGAAACACCATATATTTT. Residues: CAISERGRPISGNTIYF.

This clonotype was detected only a few times. This rearrangement joins TRBV3-1 to TRBJ2-7, with D perhaps matching TRBD1 (6 bases). Germline CDR1 is LGHDT and CDR2 is YNNKEL (reference sequence). The CDR3 sequence is 15 residues long. The V end lost 5 bases, the J end lost 5 bases, and 19 bases lay between the germline ends. The CDR3 coding sequence is TGTGCCAGCAGCAAAACGACAGGTCCGGCGAACGAGCAGTACTTC. Encoded protein: CASSKTTGPANEQYF.

This clonotype was seen repeatedly, ten times or more. The chain links TRBV28 to TRBJ2-2, with 11 bases that match TRBD1. Germline V lookup: CDR1 MDHEN, CDR2 SYDVKM. J lost 4 bases, V lost 5 bases, and 6 bases had no gene match. The CDR3 extends over 16 amino acids. This chain's CDR3 is CASSPGTGGGTGELFF. The CDR3 DNA reads as TGTGCCAGCAGTCCTGGGACAGGGGGAGGCACCGGGGAGCTGTTTTTT.

This clonotype was detected only a few times. The chain carries TRBV7-2 and TRBJ2-7; TRBD1 aligns across 10 bases. J gave up 5 bases and V 5 bases, and 12 bases lay outside the gene matches. The germline V gene encodes CDR1 SGHTA and CDR2 FQGNSA. CDR3 length: 16 amino acids. The CDR3 here is CASSLQRGQGNHEQYF. The CDR3 region has the DNA TGTGCCAGCAGCCTTCAGAGGGGACAGGGGAACCACGAGCAGTACTTC. Complete variable domain (other parts from reference TRBV7-2 and TRBJ2-7): GAGVSQSPSNKVTEKGKDVELRCDPISGHTALYWYRQSLGQGLEFLIYFQGNSAPDKSGLPSDRFSAERTGGSVSTLTIQRTQQEDSAVYLCASSLQRGQGNHEQYFGPGTRLTVT.

This clonotype occurred once. The chain uses TRBV7-9 and TRBJ2-7, with D possibly matching TRBD1 (6 bases). CDR3 length equals 15 residues. V lost 3 bases and J 1 base, leaving 13 bases between the germline ends. The germline CDR1 and CDR2 sequences are SEHNR and FQNEAQ (reference sequence). CDR3 nucleotide sequence: TGTGCCAGCAGCTTGGGCCAAGGACAGTCCTACGAGCAGTACTTC. Amino acids: CASSLGQGQSYEQYF.

This clonotype was detected ten times or more. V usage is TRBV20-1 and J usage is TRBJ1-1; D not resolved. This CDR3 comprises 14 residues. The V gene's germline CDR1 is DFQATT and CDR2 SNEGSKA (reference sequence). Trimming pared 2 bases from V and 1 base from J, leaving 11 bases between. CDR3 DNA: TGCAGTGCTAGATTGGCATGGTCGAACACTGAAGCTTTCTTT. Translated: CSARLAWSNTEAFF.

This clonotype was detected many times. The rearrangement links TRBV5-1 to TRBJ1-1, with D unresolved. Germline V gene data show CDR1 as SGHRS and CDR2 as YFSETQ. The CDR3 length is 14 residues. The ends were cut back, 0 bases at V and 4 bases at J, with 10 bases in the middle. The CDR3 here is CASSLDPDSTEAFF. CDR3 nucleotide sequence: TGCGCCAGCAGCTTGGATCCAGACTCCACTGAAGCTTTCTTT.

This chain uses TRBV5-1 with TRBJ2-6, with 8 bases matching TRBD1. The CDR3 length is 16 residues. Germline V gives CDR1 SGHRS, CDR2 YFSETQ. Losses at the gene ends were 2 bases for V and 1 base for J; bases not matched to a gene: 2. DNA for the CDR3: TGCGCCAGCAGCTTACGACAGGGGTCTGGGGCCAACGTCCTGACTTTC. Amino acid sequence: CASSLRQGSGANVLTF.

This clonotype was seen ten or more times. J is TRBJ2-7 and V is TRBV20-1; 14 nucleotides match TRBD2. The CDR3 is 16 residues long. V lost 6 bases to trimming and J lost 5 bases; unmatched junction nucleotides: 12. Germline lookup yields CDR1 DFQATT and CDR2 SNEGSKA (reference sequence). The CDR3, as DNA: TGCAGTGCCAATGGACTAGCGGGAGGAGTTGTGCACGAGCAGTACTTC. Amino acid sequence: CSANGLAGGVVHEQYF.

In DNA form, the CDR3 reads TGCAGTGCTAAGGACCTGGGGTGGACCGGGGAGCTGTTTTTT. Residues: CSAKDLGWTGELFF. The rearrangement uses TRBV20-1 and TRBJ2-2; no reliable D call. Germline CDR1 and CDR2: DFQATT and SNEGSKA (reference sequence). The CDR3 extends over 14 amino acids. Deletions cut 4 bases from V and 5 bases from J, with 14 bases between.

This sequence joins TRBV20-1 and TRBJ1-5; TRBD1 is a possible D gene (6 bases). The CDR3 extends over 17 amino acids. The V and J ends lost 3 bases and 0 bases respectively, with 18 bases between them. The germline gives CDR1 DFQATT, CDR2 SNEGSKA (reference sequence). CDR3 bases: TGCAGTGCTAGCAACAGGGTGGGCTCCTTTAGCAATCAGCCCCAGCATTTT. Encoded protein: CSASNRVGSFSNQPQHF.

This clonotype was observed many times. The chain couples TRBV12-3 or TRBV12-4 to TRBJ1-1; 11 nucleotides agree with TRBD1. J gave up 6 bases and V 1 base, and 4 bases lay outside the gene matches. The length of the CDR3 is 15 residues. CDR3 coding DNA: TGTGCCAGCAGTTTAGGGGACAGGGGGAGGTCTGAAGCTTTCTTT. Its translation is CASSLGDRGRSEAFF.

In its sample, this clonotype was seen a few times. V is TRBV27 and J is TRBJ2-1; 7 bases agree with TRBD1. Trimming removed 4 bases from V and 6 bases from J; junction bases left unmatched: 6. From germline, CDR1 is MNHEY and CDR2 SMNVEV (reference sequence). This CDR3 spans 14 amino acids. CDR3 DNA: TGTGCCAGCAGTTCAGGGACAGTAACCAATGAGCAGTTCTTC. Its translation: CASSSGTVTNEQFF.

This clonotype was detected many times. The chain couples TRBV7-9 to TRBJ2-5, with TRBD1 as a possible D gene (5 bases). This CDR3 contains 12 residues. Germline CDR1 is SEHNR and CDR2 is FQNEAQ (reference sequence). Trimming shortened V by 3 bases and J by 7 bases, and 9 bases separated the two germline ends. CDR3 nucleotide sequence: TGTGCCAGCAGCTTGGACCAGGGGACCCAGTACTTC. Translated: CASSLDQGTQYF. Full variable domain (outside the CDR3, taken from reference TRBV7-9 and TRBJ2-5): DTGVSQNPRHKITKRGQNVTFRCDPISEHNRLYWYRQTLGQGPEFLTYFQNEAQLEKSRLLSDRFSAERPKGSFSTLEIQRTEQGDSAMYLCASSLDQGTQYFGPGTRLLVL.

This chain links TRBV27 with TRBJ2-5; D is uncertain. Per the germline V gene, CDR1 is MNHEY and CDR2 is SMNVEV (reference sequence). Trimming cost V 5 bases and J 2 bases, with 18 bases left between them. The CDR3 runs to 16 residues. In DNA, the CDR3 is TGTGCCAGCAGTCCCTCACCCAAAACAGAACAAGAGACCCAGTACTTC. Its translation is CASSPSPKTEQETQYF.

The genes are TRBV3-1 and TRBJ1-1, with no clear D. Trimming left V 0 bases short and J 0 bases short, with 11 bases between. The length of the CDR3 is 16 residues. Germline V gives CDR1 LGHDT, CDR2 YNNKEL (reference sequence). CDR3: CASSQDWADVNTEAFF. CDR3 sequence (DNA): TGTGCCAGCAGCCAAGATTGGGCAGACGTGAACACTGAAGCTTTCTTT.

The chain has TRBV6-1 and TRBJ2-5, with 13 bases lining up with TRBD2. Germline lookup yields CDR1 MNHNS and CDR2 SASEGT. After removal of 6 bases from V and 5 bases from J, the junction contained 9 bases not matched to a gene. The CDR3 runs to 16 residues. The CDR3 sequence is CASRKTSGGYRETQYF. In DNA form, the CDR3 reads TGTGCCAGCAGGAAGACTAGCGGGGGGTACCGCGAGACCCAGTACTTC.

Only a few counts were recorded for this clonotype. The chain uses TRBV7-2 and TRBJ2-3, with TRBD2 as a possible D gene (6 bases). There are 15 residues in the CDR3. V gave up 5 bases and J gave up 5 bases, with 17 bases separating them. CDR1 SGHTA and CDR2 FQGNSA come from the germline V gene. CDR3 amino acids: CASSPLTSLQDTQYF. The DNA for the CDR3 is TGTGCCAGCAGCCCCCTGACTAGTCTTCAAGATACGCAGTATTTT.

The chain combines TRBV4-1 with TRBJ2-7, with TRBD1 identical over 11 bases. Germline V gene sequence: CDR1 MGHRA, CDR2 YSYEKL. This CDR3 comprises 16 residues. The junction had 8 bases not matched to a gene; V was cut back by 2 bases and J by 5 bases. The CDR3 region has the DNA TGCGCCAGCAGCCAATTGGGGACAGGGGGTTGGGACGAGCAGTACTTC. Protein product: CASSQLGTGGWDEQYF.

There are a few counts of this clonotype. The J gene is TRBJ1-5, the V gene TRBV18; 10 bases are shared with TRBD1. The CDR3 runs to 15 residues. CDR1 and CDR2 (germline): KGHSH, LQKENI. With 3 bases clipped from V and 4 bases from J, the junction kept 3 bases outside the gene matches. The CDR3: CASSPEGQGNQPQHF. The CDR3 nucleotides read TGTGCCAGCTCACCGGAGGGACAGGGGAATCAGCCCCAGCATTTT.

This clonotype was counted at least ten times. The chain is built from TRBV20-1 and TRBJ2-1; 12 bases line up with TRBD2. In germline, CDR1 is DFQATT, CDR2 SNEGSKA (reference sequence). V was pared by 5 bases and J by 10 bases, with 6 bases of the junction left unmatched. This CDR3 contains 13 residues. CDR3 DNA sequence: TGCAGTGCTCGGACTAGCGGGATTTTAGAGCAGTTCTTC. Amino acids: CSARTSGILEQFF.

At least ten counts were recorded for this clonotype. The chain carries TRBV12-3 or TRBV12-4 and TRBJ2-7, with D possibly matching TRBD1 (6 bases). The CDR3 totals 9 residues. V was shortened by 7 bases and J by 13 bases, with 11 bases between the two germline ends. CDR3 amino acids: CASIGTPYF. The CDR3 DNA reads TGTGCCAGCATTGGGACACCTTACTTC.

This clonotype was seen repeatedly, ten times or more. The chain couples TRBV5-6 to TRBJ2-3; D is undetermined. The CDR3 contains 11 residues. The V gene's germline CDR1 is SGHDT and CDR2 YYEEEE. Trimming removed 4 bases at V and 5 bases at J, with 5 bases between. CDR3 amino acids: CASSRLDTQYF. CDR3 sequence (DNA): TGTGCCAGCAGCCGCCTAGATACGCAGTATTTT.